These 21 T cell receptor beta chains originate from one sample sequenced in a study of T cell clonotyping in hematopoietic cell transplantation. The data were produced by immunoSEQ multiplex PCR, yet TCRdb's version contains in-frame clones alone and is incomplete. In the table there are under 15,000 clones, roughly 92% of which are singletons. Sequences were derived from PBMCs, sampled 100 days after allogeneic stem cell transplant. These receptors all stem from a female patient aged 50-65 years who had an allogeneic stem cell transplant from an unrelated donor, so the T cells may come from the graft donor. Some clones in this sample may be carry-over from other donors' samples.

This chain connects TRBV30 to TRBJ1-2; no definite D call. V lost 5 bases and J lost 5, with 27 bases in between. The CDR3 contains 17 residues. Germline V CDR1 and CDR2: GTSNPN, SVGIG (reference sequence). For the CDR3, the DNA is TGTGCCTGGGACCGCGAAGGGAATTGGTTTGGGTGGTATGGCTACACCTTC. Translated: CAWDREGNWFGWYGYTF.

The chain joins TRBV4-2 to TRBJ1-3; weak D call: TRBD1 (5 bases). Germline assignment: CDR1 LGHNA and CDR2 YNFKEQ. V was trimmed by 1 base and J by 3 bases, leaving 16 bases between them. The CDR3 consists of 17 residues. CDR3 loop: CASSQGPREVGGNTIYF. DNA for the CDR3: TGTGCCAGCAGCCAAGGCCCCAGGGAGGTCGGTGGAAACACCATATATTTT.

Written as DNA, the CDR3 is TGTGCCAGCAGTGACCACCCCTGGTACGAGCAGTACGTC. Translation gives CASSDHPWYEQYV. V is TRBV6-4 and J is TRBJ2-7; D remains unclear. Germline V CDR1 and CDR2: MRHNA, SNTAGT. This CDR3 spans 13 amino acids. V was cut by 2 bases and J by 4 bases, with 9 bases left in between.

This chain uses TRBV28 with TRBJ1-1; unclear D gene. Trimming stripped 6 bases from V and 0 bases from J, with 17 bases between. Germline CDR1 is MDHEN and CDR2 is SYDVKM. This CDR3 comprises 16 residues. The CDR3 coding sequence is TGTGCCAGCAGCTCCTCTTCCTCGGCAGTGAACACTGAAGCTTTCTTT. Translating it yields CASSSSSSAVNTEAFF.

This rearrangement joins TRBV27 to TRBJ1-5, with 9 bases fitting TRBD1. CDR3 length: 15 amino acids. Germline CDR1 reads MNHEY; CDR2 reads SMNVEV (reference sequence). The V and J ends lost 5 bases and 5 bases, in that order; junction bases with no gene match: 7. The CDR3: CASSTRDRVYQPQHF. The CDR3 DNA is TGTGCCAGCAGTACACGGGACAGGGTTTATCAGCCCCAGCATTTT.

The CDR3 DNA reads TGTGCCAGCAGCCAGGACGGTACCTATGGCTACACCTTC. Translated, it gives CASSQDGTYGYTF. This sequence joins TRBV14 and TRBJ1-2; D unresolved. Trimming stripped 3 bases from V and 4 bases from J, with 9 bases between. Looked up from germline, CDR1 is SGHDN and CDR2 is FVKESK. The CDR3 loop spans 13 amino acids.

In this sample, this clone turned up once. V is TRBV5-4 and J is TRBJ2-1, with 8 bases identical to TRBD2. CDR3 size: 15 residues. CDR1 and CDR2 from the germline V gene are SGHNT and YYREEE (reference sequence). Germline trimming cut 1 base from V and 4 bases from J; bases unmatched to any gene: 4. The CDR3 DNA sequence: TGTGCCAGCAGCTTGAAAGCGGGGGATTACAATGAGCAGTTCTTC. Its translation is CASSLKAGDYNEQFF.

This sequence joins TRBV23-1 and TRBJ1-1, with 9 positions matching TRBD1. TRBV23-1 is noted as an ORF with a role that remains uncertain. The length of the CDR3 is 15 residues. V shed 3 bases and J 6 bases; nucleotides not matched to a gene: 8. The CDR3 DNA sequence: TGCGCCAGCAGTCAGAGGACAGGGGATATCGCTGAAGCTTTCTTT. Amino acids: CASSQRTGDIAEAFF.

This chain uses TRBV28 with TRBJ1-2, with D perhaps matching TRBD1 (6 bases). Deletions cut 5 bases from V and 7 bases from J, with 17 bases between. CDR1 and CDR2 (germline): MDHEN, SYDVKM. CDR3 length: 14 amino acids. The CDR3 sequence is CASSLPRGLGGYTF. DNA for the CDR3: TGTGCCAGCAGTCTACCTAGGGGGTTAGGTGGCTACACCTTC.

The J gene is TRBJ2-2, the V gene TRBV2; 9 bases match TRBD1. This CDR3 is 14 amino acids long. After removal of 8 bases from V and 4 bases from J, the junction contained 5 bases not matched to a gene. CDR1 is SNHLY and CDR2 is FYNNEI in the germline V gene. CDR3 sequence (DNA): TGTGCCAGCGGGGGACAGGGAGGCACCGGGGAGCTGTTTTTT. Its protein is CASGGQGGTGELFF.

The J gene is TRBJ1-2, the V gene TRBV7-6, with D possibly matching TRBD1 (5 bases). V lost 3 bases to trimming and J lost 7 bases, with 12 bases between them. Germline CDR1 is SGHVS and CDR2 is FNYEAQ. This CDR3 has 13 residues. As DNA, the CDR3 is TGTGCCAGCAGCTTGAATCCAGGGAGTGGCTACACCTTC. This translates into CASSLNPGSGYTF.

V is TRBV7-8 and J is TRBJ1-3; D remains unclear. This CDR3 contains 15 residues. With 3 bases removed from V and 1 base from J, the gap between germline ends came to 10 bases. Germline V gene sequence: CDR1 SGHVS, CDR2 FQNEAQ. The CDR3 sequence is CASSFYSQSGNTIYF. The CDR3, as DNA: TGTGCCAGCAGCTTCTACAGTCAGTCTGGAAACACCATATATTTT.

V is TRBV4-3 and J is TRBJ1-4, with D perhaps matching TRBD1 (5 bases). V lost 0 bases and J 6 bases, leaving 20 bases between the germline ends. The CDR3 sequence is 18 residues long. The germline V gene encodes CDR1 LGHNA and CDR2 YSLEER. CDR3 DNA: TGCGCCAGCAGCCAAGATCGGGGCGGGCGGGGTATTGATGAAAAACTGTTTTTT. Protein sequence: CASSQDRGGRGIDEKLFF.

CDR3 in amino acids: CASSPTALHTYEQYF. In DNA form, the CDR3 reads TGCGCCAGCAGCCCTACAGCTCTCCATACCTACGAGCAGTACTTC. V and J are TRBV4-3 and TRBJ2-7; D is undetermined. CDR3 size: 15 residues. Germline V gene sequence: CDR1 LGHNA, CDR2 YSLEER. The V gene lost 4 bases and the J gene lost 2 bases, with 15 bases spanning the gap.

The chain links TRBV28 to TRBJ2-3; D may be TRBD1 or TRBD2 (7 bases each). Germline CDR1 reads MDHEN; CDR2 reads SYDVKM. V was clipped by 7 bases and J by 2 bases, with 28 bases between them. The CDR3 consists of 19 residues. The DNA of the CDR3 is TGTGCCAGCACAGGGGGGGGTAGTCCCACCCTGGGGCCCACAGATACGCAGTATTTT. Protein: CASTGGGSPTLGPTDTQYF.

This chain links TRBV9 with TRBJ2-7; a weak D match, TRBD1 (5 bases). Germline V gene lookup returns CDR1 SGDLS and CDR2 YYNGEE. Trimming took 0 bases from V and 2 from J, leaving 12 bases between them. This CDR3 spans 15 amino acids. For the CDR3, the DNA is TGTGCCAGCAGCGTAGGGCCAGGGTGGGCCTACGAGCAGTACTTC. Translated, it gives CASSVGPGWAYEQYF.

The genes are TRBV9 and TRBJ2-1, with 12 positions matching TRBD2. The germline V gene has CDR1 SGDLS and CDR2 YYNGEE. The CDR3 spans 16 residues. The trim removed 0 bases at V and 8 bases at J, leaving 6 bases unmatched. CDR3 sequence (DNA): TGTGCCAGCAGCGTAGACGGACTAGCGGGATTAGATGAGCAGTTCTTC. Protein: CASSVDGLAGLDEQFF.

The chain carries TRBV7-2 and TRBJ2-7; 7 bases are a match to TRBD1. The CDR3 is 16 amino acids. CDR1 and CDR2 from the germline V gene are SGHTA and FQGNSA. Germline trimming cut 4 bases from V and 6 bases from J; bases unmatched to any gene: 15. CDR3 in amino acids: CASSSSLLTGLGEQYF. The CDR3 DNA reads TGTGCCAGCAGCTCTAGCCTCCTGACAGGGTTAGGCGAGCAGTACTTC.

This clone has a single count. The gene calls are TRBV29-1 and TRBJ1-2; no firm D call. The V and J ends lost 6 bases and 4 bases respectively, with 12 bases between them. CDR3 size: 12 residues. The germline V gene has CDR1 SQVTM and CDR2 ANQGSEA. The CDR3 is CSVLGPGYGYTF. CDR3 DNA: TGCAGCGTCCTAGGTCCGGGCTATGGCTACACCTTC.

CDR3 bases: TGTGCCAGCAGCCAAGACTGGGTGGGCAGGAAAACCCAAGAGACCCAGTACTTC. This encodes CASSQDWVGRKTQETQYF. V is TRBV14 and J is TRBJ2-5, with unresolved D. The CDR3 consists of 18 residues. The germline CDR1 and CDR2 sequences are SGHDN and FVKESK. V dropped 0 bases and J dropped 1 base, with 18 bases sitting between them.

The chain recombines TRBV29-1 with TRBJ2-3; perhaps TRBD2 as D (5 bases). The CDR3 runs 17 residues. Germline V gene lookup returns CDR1 SQVTM and CDR2 ANQGSEA. V was pared by 1 base and J by 2 bases, with 19 bases between. The CDR3 here is CSVEAPPGGQNTDTQYF. Written as DNA, the CDR3 is TGCAGCGTTGAAGCACCCCCCGGCGGGCAGAACACAGATACGCAGTATTTT.